The clone carrying this T cell receptor beta chain was seen ten or more times. Antigen: not known. CDR3 length: 13 amino acids. Trimming shortened V by 8 bases and J by 4 bases, and 15 bases separated the two germline ends. This entry comes from a study of response to subunit inactivated influenza vaccine. MiXCR, run by TCRdb on the RT-PCR reads, gives a single entry per CDR3 protein. This table has 150,000 to 200,000 distinct CDR3 sequences, about 10% appearing once. The study, taken as a whole, reports: The authors suggested that every seasonal influenza vaccination recruits few new T cells.

The rearrangement joins TRBV12-3 or TRBV12-4 to TRBJ2-7, with TRBD2 as a possible D gene (6 bases). This clonotype was sampled from a man in his fifties or sixties who received an inactivated influenza vaccine. This specimen was CD8+ T cells sorted from PBMCs, taken roughly 24 months after vaccination. The CDR3 region is CASSGLESYEQYF. The CDR3 DNA sequence: TGTGCCAGCTCGGGACTGGAGAGTTACGAGCAGTACTTC.